Sequencing of this TCR beta chain was carried out in a study of blood T cell repertoires in COVID-19. Only in-frame clones appear in the TCRdb table, and some are missing; sequencing was by immunoSEQ multiplex PCR. The sample lists 300,000 to 400,000 clones, 85% to 90% occurring once. The sample holds a few counts of this clone. The source is a woman aged 70-85 years with COVID-19, enrolled during active disease. The sequencing input was peripheral blood.

This chain's CDR3 is CASSQRTSGETQYF. As DNA, the CDR3 is TGTGCCAGCAGCCAACGGACTAGCGGGGAGACCCAGTACTTC. The V gene is TRBV3-1 (or the pseudogene TRBV3-2), the J gene TRBJ2-5; 11 nucleotides line up with TRBD2. J was trimmed by 5 bases and V by 2 bases; bases with no gene match: 1. The germline gives CDR1 LGHDT, CDR2 YNNKEL (reference sequence). The CDR3 spans 14 residues.